These 15 T cell receptor beta chains originate from one sample sequenced in a study of blood T cell repertoires in COVID-19. Libraries were prepared by immunoSEQ multiplex PCR; TCRdb keeps only in-frame clonotypes and omits some of them. The sample lists around 250,000 clones; over 80% were seen once. What was sequenced was peripheral blood. These receptors came from a woman aged 40 to 55 who had recovered from COVID-19.

The V call is TRBV6-5, the J call TRBJ1-6, with 11 positions matching TRBD1. V lost 4 bases and J lost 6; bases outside the gene matches: 2. The CDR3 totals 15 residues. Germline CDR1 and CDR2: MNHEY and SVGAGI. The CDR3 nucleotides read TGTGCCAGCAGTTTCGGGACAGGGGGTAATTCACCCCTCCACTTT. Translation gives CASSFGTGGNSPLHF.

This clone was seen just once. The rearrangement uses TRBV5-6 and TRBJ1-6; tentative D call: TRBD1 (6 bases). V lost 4 bases, J lost 0 bases, and 14 bases lay in between. This CDR3 has 17 amino acids. Germline values: CDR1 SGHDT, CDR2 YYEEEE. This chain's CDR3 is CASSARQASSYNSPLHF. CDR3 bases: TGTGCCAGCAGCGCCCGACAGGCCAGCTCCTATAATTCACCCCTCCACTTT.

V usage is TRBV11-3 and J usage is TRBJ2-5, with a weak D call TRBD2 (6 bases). The V and J ends lost 0 bases and 5 bases respectively, with 16 bases between them. Looked up from germline, CDR1 is SGHNT and CDR2 is YENEEA. The CDR3 is made up of 16 amino acids. CDR3 protein: CASSLDPGRSRETQYF. CDR3 DNA: TGTGCCAGCAGCTTAGACCCCGGGAGAAGTAGGGAGACCCAGTACTTC.

The chain combines TRBV28 with TRBJ1-5, with a possible D match to TRBD1 (6 bases). CDR3 length: 15 amino acids. V dropped 5 bases and J dropped 4 bases, with 15 bases sitting between them. Looked up from germline, CDR1 is MDHEN and CDR2 is SYDVKM. CDR3 loop: CASSDSRGLNQPQHF. For the CDR3, the DNA is TGTGCCAGCAGTGATTCCAGGGGCCTAAATCAGCCCCAGCATTTT.

The CDR3 protein is CASSVDRAAGQPQHF. In nucleotides, the CDR3 is TGTGCCAGTAGTGTGGACAGGGCGGCTGGTCAGCCCCAGCATTTT. V and J are TRBV19 and TRBJ1-5; 8 bases are shared with TRBD1. The CDR3 has 15 amino acids. V was pared by 5 bases and J by 6 bases, with 9 bases of the junction left unmatched. From germline, CDR1 is LNHDA and CDR2 SQIVND (reference sequence).

The chain carries TRBV15 and TRBJ1-2; D not certain. The germline V gene encodes CDR1 LNHNV and CDR2 YYDKDF (reference sequence). The V end was cut by 0 bases, the J end by 8 bases, with 16 bases between. This CDR3 is built from 15 residues. The CDR3 sequence: CATSRDFKELGGYTF. The CDR3 nucleotides are TGTGCCACCAGCAGAGATTTTAAGGAGTTAGGAGGCTACACCTTC.

CDR3 bases: TGTGCCAGCAGCGCACTGGGCAGTTCAAACATTCAGTACTTC. The encoded protein is CASSALGSSNIQYF. V and J are TRBV2 and TRBJ2-4; D unresolved. Germline CDR1 and CDR2: SNHLY and FYNNEI. Between the trimmed V and J ends, which lost 6 bases and 6 bases, there was a span of 15 bases. CDR3 length: 14 residues. The full variable domain, rest sourced from reference TRBV2 and TRBJ2-4, is EPEVTQTPSHQVTQMGQEVILRCVPISNHLYFYWYRQILGQKVEFLVSFYNNEISEKSEIFDDQFSVERPDGSNFTLKIRSTKLEDSAMYFCASSALGSSNIQYFGAGTRLSVL.

The rearrangement uses TRBV2 and TRBJ1-5; a possible D gene is TRBD1 (6 bases). Trimming stripped 0 bases from V and 5 bases from J, with 11 bases between. Looked up from germline, CDR1 is SNHLY and CDR2 is FYNNEI. The CDR3 contains 15 residues. For the CDR3, the DNA is TGTGCCAGCAGTGAAGCGGTGACAGGTGATCAGCCCCAGCATTTT. Translating gives CASSEAVTGDQPQHF.

The chain carries TRBV5-5 and TRBJ1-5; 8 bases align to TRBD1. The germline CDR1 and CDR2 sequences are SGHKS and YYEKEE (reference sequence). The CDR3 runs to 13 residues. V lost 4 bases, J lost 5 bases, and 2 bases stayed unmatched. The CDR3 DNA reads TGTGCCAGCAGCGCGACAGGGGATCAGCCCCAGCATTTT. It specifies CASSATGDQPQHF.

The V gene is TRBV6-5, the J gene TRBJ2-7; TRBD1 matches at 8 bases. The J segment lost 1 base and the V segment lost 9 bases, leaving 8 bases of the junction unmatched. The CDR3 spans 14 residues. Germline V gives CDR1 MNHEY, CDR2 SVGAGI. The CDR3 here is CASIRQGTSYEQYF. In nucleotides, the CDR3 is TGTGCCAGTATTAGACAGGGGACATCCTACGAGCAGTACTTC.

The rearrangement uses TRBV2 and TRBJ1-4, with D unclear. CDR3 length: 14 residues. Trimming took off 4 bases at V and 3 bases at J, with 9 bases between the two ends. Germline CDR1 SNHLY, CDR2 FYNNEI. CDR3 nucleotide sequence: TGTGCCAGCAGTGGGGTAGCAGCTAATGAAAAACTGTTTTTT. It codes for CASSGVAANEKLFF.

The chain joins TRBV30 to TRBJ2-7; TRBD1 agrees at 9 bases. This CDR3 comprises 13 residues. Germline loops: CDR1 GTSNPN, CDR2 SVGIG (reference sequence). V lost 2 bases and J lost 4; bases outside the gene matches: 3. CDR3 nucleotide sequence: TGTGCCTGGAGTCCCGGGACAGGGTACGAGCAGTACTTC. Translation: CAWSPGTGYEQYF.

This clone appeared once. The chain combines TRBV5-1 with TRBJ2-7; 8 bases align to TRBD2. This CDR3 spans 14 amino acids. Germline-derived CDR1 and CDR2 are SGHRS and YFSETQ. The junction had 5 bases not matched to a gene; V was cut back by 4 bases and J by 2 bases. The CDR3 DNA sequence: TGCGCCAGCAGCCCAAGGGGACTAGCCTACGAGCAGTACTTC. Translating it yields CASSPRGLAYEQYF.

This clone was counted a few times. This rearrangement joins TRBV6-1 to TRBJ1-1, with no clear D. Trimming removed 3 bases at V and 13 bases at J, with 21 bases between. The CDR3 has 14 amino acids. Germline V gene lookup returns CDR1 MNHNS and CDR2 SASEGT. The DNA for the CDR3 is TGTGCCAGCAGTGAGTTTGGAACTGCCGGAGGTATTTTCTTT. Its protein is CASSEFGTAGGIFF.

This rearrangement joins TRBV28 to TRBJ1-4; D may be TRBD1 (5 bases). The germline V gene has CDR1 MDHEN and CDR2 SYDVKM. The CDR3 length is 13 residues. CDR3 sequence reads: CAAGVEPNEKLFF. The CDR3 nucleotides read TGTGCGGCGGGGGTGGAACCAAATGAAAAACTGTTTTTT.